Below are 9 T cell receptor beta chains sequenced from a single sample in a study of Ad26.COV2.S vaccination and SARS-CoV-2 variants. Profiling relied on immunoSEQ multiplex PCR, and the TCRdb table lists in-frame clones only, not all of them. This sample yields about 460,000 clones, of which about nine tenths are seen a single time; approximately 1.7% belongs to the top ten. Treatment in this sample: some 20 received Ad26.COV2.S at low or high dose, single or two shots; 5 received placebo; per-sample allocation not given. Sampling occurred on day 63 after the first vaccine or placebo injection. The sample consisted of peripheral blood, taken in a trial of Ad26.COV2.S vaccine versus placebo. Every receptor here comes from a person between 18 and 65 years old who received the Ad26.COV2.S COVID-19 vaccine or a placebo.

CDR3 in amino acids: CASWKGQGADGYTF. The CDR3 DNA is TGCGCCAGCTGGAAGGGACAGGGGGCAGATGGCTACACCTTC. This chain joins TRBV5-1 and TRBJ1-2, with 12 bases lining up with TRBD1. The CDR3 length is 14 residues. The V gene end was trimmed by 7 bases and the J gene end by 6 bases; junction bases not matched to a gene: 7. From germline, CDR1 is SGHRS and CDR2 YFSETQ.

V usage is TRBV13 and J usage is TRBJ2-1, with a weak D call TRBD2 (5 bases). The V end was cut by 5 bases, the J end by 4 bases, with 12 bases between. The CDR3 spans 14 residues. The germline gives CDR1 PRHDT, CDR2 FYEKMQ (reference sequence). CDR3 bases: TGTGCCAGCAGCGGAGGACGGGGTTACAATGAGCAGTTCTTC. Protein product: CASSGGRGYNEQFF.

This clone occurred once. The chain couples TRBV11-2 to TRBJ1-3, with TRBD1 identical over 7 bases. Germline trimming cut 5 bases from V and 0 bases from J; bases unmatched to any gene: 13. The CDR3 length is 18 residues. CDR1 and CDR2 from the germline V gene are SGHAT and FQNNGV. The CDR3 protein is CASSARPTGVGSGNTIYF. Here the CDR3 DNA reads TGTGCCAGCAGCGCACGCCCCACAGGGGTCGGCTCTGGAAACACCATATATTTT.

This clone was counted between two and nine times. This rearrangement joins TRBV19 to TRBJ2-3; 8 bases align to TRBD2. V dropped 7 bases and J dropped 4; count of bases not matched to a gene: 7. In germline, CDR1 is LNHDA, CDR2 SQIVND (reference sequence). This CDR3 contains 14 residues. The CDR3 region is CASTDGLAPDTQYF. Here the CDR3 DNA reads TGTGCCAGTACGGATGGACTAGCCCCAGATACGCAGTATTTT.

The gene calls are TRBV7-9 and TRBJ2-3; D not certain. Germline lookup yields CDR1 SEHNR and CDR2 FQNEAQ (reference sequence). Trimming cost V 1 base and J 4 bases, with 9 bases left between them. The CDR3 sequence is 14 residues long. CDR3: CASSLGAGPDTQYF. The CDR3 nucleotides are TGTGCCAGCAGCTTAGGAGCCGGCCCAGATACGCAGTATTTT.

The rearrangement joins TRBV7-3 to TRBJ1-1; no clear D gene. CDR3 length: 13 residues. Looked up from germline, CDR1 is SGHTA and CDR2 is FQGTGA. Trimming pared 3 bases from V and 1 base from J, leaving 6 bases between. CDR3 protein: CASSFTENTEAFF. The CDR3 DNA sequence: TGTGCCAGCAGCTTCACGGAGAACACTGAAGCTTTCTTT.

This clone was found once. The rearrangement joins TRBV7-2 to TRBJ2-7; D not certain. V gave up 5 bases and J gave up 7 bases, with 9 bases separating them. The germline gives CDR1 SGHTA, CDR2 FQGNSA. This CDR3 spans 11 amino acids. This CDR3 reads CASSSSWEQYF. CDR3 DNA: TGTGCCAGCAGCAGCAGTTGGGAGCAGTACTTC.

V usage is TRBV30 and J usage is TRBJ1-2; D call uncertain. Trimming took 4 bases from V and 4 from J, leaving 22 bases between them. The V gene's germline CDR1 is GTSNPN and CDR2 SVGIG (reference sequence). The CDR3 is 16 amino acids. In nucleotides, the CDR3 is TGTGCCTGGAAAGTTTGGGTCGGTGTGGGTTTCTATGGCTACACCTTC. It translates to CAWKVWVGVGFYGYTF.

The rearrangement uses TRBV28 and TRBJ1-3, with no clear D. This CDR3 is 15 amino acids long. Germline loops: CDR1 MDHEN, CDR2 SYDVKM. Deletions cut 3 bases from V and 0 bases from J, with 9 bases between. This CDR3 is CASSLGSASGNTIYF. In nucleotides, the CDR3 is TGTGCCAGCAGTTTGGGCAGCGCCTCTGGAAACACCATATATTTT.